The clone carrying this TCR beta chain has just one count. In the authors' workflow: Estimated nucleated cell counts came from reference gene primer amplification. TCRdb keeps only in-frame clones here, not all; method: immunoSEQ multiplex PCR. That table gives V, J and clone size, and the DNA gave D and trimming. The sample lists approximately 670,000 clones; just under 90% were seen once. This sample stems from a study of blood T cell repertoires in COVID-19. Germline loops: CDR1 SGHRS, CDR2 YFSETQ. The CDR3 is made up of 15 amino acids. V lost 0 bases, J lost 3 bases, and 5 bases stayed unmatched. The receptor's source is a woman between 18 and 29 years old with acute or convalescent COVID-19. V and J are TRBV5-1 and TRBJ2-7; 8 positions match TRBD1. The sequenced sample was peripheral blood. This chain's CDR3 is CASSLGVTGVYEQYF. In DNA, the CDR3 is TGCGCCAGCAGCTTGGGGGTGACAGGGGTCTACGAGCAGTACTTC.